This note documents a single T cell receptor beta chain sequence. The ends lost 8 bases at V and 5 bases at J; junction bases unmatched: 7. The CDR3 is 13 residues long. CDR1 and CDR2 from the germline V gene are PRHDT and FYEKMQ (reference sequence). The sample belongs to a study of cytomegalovirus exposure and HLA in healthy donors. In the PCR, 60 Vbeta and 13 Jbeta primers were used. Using immunoSEQ multiplex PCR, the repertoire was profiled, and TCRdb retains in-frame clones only, with some absent. The specimen's table records tens of thousands of clones. The chain carries TRBV13 and TRBJ2-3; 7 positions agree with TRBD2. The sequenced material came from PBMCs. The sequence came from a man aged 45-60 years in good health and CMV-seropositive. The DNA for the CDR3 is TGTGCCAGCGACCGCGGGAGAATAGATACGCAGTATTTT. It yields the protein CASDRGRIDTQYF.